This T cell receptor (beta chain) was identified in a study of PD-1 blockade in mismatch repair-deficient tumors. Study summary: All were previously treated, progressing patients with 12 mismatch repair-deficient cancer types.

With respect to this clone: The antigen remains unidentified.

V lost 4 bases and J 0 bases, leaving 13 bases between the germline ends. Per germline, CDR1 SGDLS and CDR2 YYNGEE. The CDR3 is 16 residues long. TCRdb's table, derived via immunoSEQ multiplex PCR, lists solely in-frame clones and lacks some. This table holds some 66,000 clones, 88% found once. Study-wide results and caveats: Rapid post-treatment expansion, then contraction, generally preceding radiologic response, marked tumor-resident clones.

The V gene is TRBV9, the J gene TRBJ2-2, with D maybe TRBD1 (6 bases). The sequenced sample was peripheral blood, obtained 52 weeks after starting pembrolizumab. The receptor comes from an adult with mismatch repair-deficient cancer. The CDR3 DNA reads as TGTGCCAGCAGCCATGGACAGACTTCGAACACCGGGGAGCTGTTTTTT. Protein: CASSHGQTSNTGELFF. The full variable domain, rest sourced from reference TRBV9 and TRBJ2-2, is DSGVTQTPKHLITATGQRVTLRCSPRSGDLSVYWYQQSLDQGLQFLIQYYNGEERAKGNILERFSAQQFPDLHSELNLSSLELGDSALYFCASSHGQTSNTGELFFGEGSRLTVL.